A selection of T cell receptor beta chains follows, all from one sample in a study of immune evolution from preneoplasia to lung adenocarcinoma. TCRdb's table, derived via immunoSEQ multiplex PCR, lists solely in-frame clones and lacks some. Here the sample spans roughly 28,000 clones, about 76% being singletons. The specimen was FFPE invasive lung adenocarcinoma tissue. The receptors originated from a person in their 60s with invasive lung adenocarcinoma. Some clones in this sample may be carry-over from other donors' samples. Each CDR3 is given with its conserved first and last residue. A D gene is named only where the DNA matches it firmly. Expanded clones get a size class; other rows say once, few or many, or leave the size out.

clone_size	v_call	j_call	d_call	cdr3_nt	cdr3_aa
-	TRBV6-5	TRBJ1-1	-	TGTGCCAGCAGTTTTCGGGAAAGCTCTGAAGCTTTCTTT	CASSFRESSEAFF
-	TRBV29-1	TRBJ1-1	TRBD1	TGCAGCGTCGCGGGGCAGGGGGGTGAAGCTTTCTTT	CSVAGQGGEAFF
-	TRBV30	TRBJ2-2	TRBD2	TGTGCCTGGAGTACTACTAGCGGGATAGTCACCGGGGAGCTGTTTTTT	CAWSTTSGIVTGELFF
-	TRBV4-1	TRBJ2-3	-	TGCGCCAGCAGCCAAGGCATCCAGAGGGCTGCGCGAGATACGCAGTATTTT	CASSQGIQRAARDTQYF
-	TRBV12-5	TRBJ2-7	-	TGTGCTAGTGGTTTGATGAACCTCGGGGAGCAGTACTTC	CASGLMNLGEQYF
once	TRBV5-1	TRBJ1-2	-	TGCGCCAGCAGCCAGACAGCTTCAGGTGCGGGCTACACCTTC	CASSQTASGAGYTF
few	TRBV2	TRBJ2-5	TRBD1	TGTGCCAGCAGTGTCGGGACAGGAGTTTTAGGGGAGACCCAGTACTTC	CASSVGTGVLGETQYF
-	TRBV12-5	TRBJ2-3	TRBD2	TGTGCTAGTGGTATGAGGACTAGCGAAGATACGCAGTATTTT	CASGMRTSEDTQYF
-	TRBV29-1	TRBJ2-7	-	TGCAGCGTTGGTATCTCCCTTCGAACCTACGAGCAGTACTTC	CSVGISLRTYEQYF
-	TRBV11-3	TRBJ2-1	-	TGTGCCAGCAGCTTAGATTCAGGTTACAATGAGCAGTTCTTC	CASSLDSGYNEQFF
-	TRBV9	TRBJ2-6	-	TGTGCCAGCAGCCCCCTTGGAGGGGCGGGGTCTGGGGCCAACGTCCTGACTTTC	CASSPLGGAGSGANVLTF
few	TRBV7-2	TRBJ2-7	-	TGTGCCAGCAGCTTAGGAATAGGGACGGCATACGAGCAGTACTTC	CASSLGIGTAYEQYF
-	TRBV11-2	TRBJ2-7	-	TGTGCCAGCAGCTTATACGAGCAGTACTTC	CASSLYEQYF
-	TRBV19	TRBJ1-1	-	TGTGCCAGTAGTCCTTACAGGGATCATGAAGCTTTCTTT	CASSPYRDHEAFF
-	TRBV15	TRBJ2-7	TRBD1	TGTGCCACCAGCAGAGGAGGACAGGGGAGCTCCTACGAGCAGTACTTC	CATSRGGQGSSYEQYF
-	TRBV6-1	TRBJ2-5	-	TGTGCCAGCAAGCTTTCTCAAGGGTACGAGACCCAGTACTTC	CASKLSQGYETQYF
-	TRBV6-4	TRBJ2-6	TRBD1	TGTGCCAGCAGTGGGGGACAGGGGCCCTCTGGGGCCAACGTCCTGACTTTC	CASSGGQGPSGANVLTF
-	TRBV5-5	TRBJ2-5	TRBD2	TGTGCCAGCAGCTTGCCCTTAGCGGGGCCTCAAGAGACCCAGTACTTC	CASSLPLAGPQETQYF
-	TRBV2	TRBJ1-2	-	TGTGCCAGCAGGGGACTACAGGGCTTTAACTATGGCTACACCTTC	CASRGLQGFNYGYTF
-	TRBV7-9	TRBJ2-3	-	TGTGCCAGCAGCTTAGGCCAAGGAGATACGCAGTATTTT	CASSLGQGDTQYF